This T cell receptor (beta chain) appears in the sequencing data of a study of cytomegalovirus exposure and HLA in healthy donors. The donors were part of the roughly 110-subject validation cohort, which stood apart from the roughly 640-subject first cohort. Notes on the study in general: Cytomegalovirus-associated TCR beta chains were listed, numbering around 150. CMV antigen specificity of a few CMV-associated chains was confirmed in vitro.

Remarks on this clone: Its antigen remains unidentified.

Sequenced by immunoSEQ multiplex PCR; TCRdb stores in-frame clones only, minus some. Of tens of thousands of clones listed, about 90% are singletons. The CDR3 is 15 residues long. With 3 bases removed from V and 7 bases from J, the gap between germline ends came to 15 bases. The germline gives CDR1 KGHSH, CDR2 LQKENI. The receptor was isolated from a young woman in good health and CMV-seropositive. The sequencing input was PBMCs. The rearrangement joins TRBV18 to TRBJ1-4; D might be TRBD1 (6 bases). CDR3 bases: TGTGCCAGCTCACCGCGGGGGGGGCAATCTGAAAAACTGTTTTTT. It codes for CASSPRGGQSEKLFF.